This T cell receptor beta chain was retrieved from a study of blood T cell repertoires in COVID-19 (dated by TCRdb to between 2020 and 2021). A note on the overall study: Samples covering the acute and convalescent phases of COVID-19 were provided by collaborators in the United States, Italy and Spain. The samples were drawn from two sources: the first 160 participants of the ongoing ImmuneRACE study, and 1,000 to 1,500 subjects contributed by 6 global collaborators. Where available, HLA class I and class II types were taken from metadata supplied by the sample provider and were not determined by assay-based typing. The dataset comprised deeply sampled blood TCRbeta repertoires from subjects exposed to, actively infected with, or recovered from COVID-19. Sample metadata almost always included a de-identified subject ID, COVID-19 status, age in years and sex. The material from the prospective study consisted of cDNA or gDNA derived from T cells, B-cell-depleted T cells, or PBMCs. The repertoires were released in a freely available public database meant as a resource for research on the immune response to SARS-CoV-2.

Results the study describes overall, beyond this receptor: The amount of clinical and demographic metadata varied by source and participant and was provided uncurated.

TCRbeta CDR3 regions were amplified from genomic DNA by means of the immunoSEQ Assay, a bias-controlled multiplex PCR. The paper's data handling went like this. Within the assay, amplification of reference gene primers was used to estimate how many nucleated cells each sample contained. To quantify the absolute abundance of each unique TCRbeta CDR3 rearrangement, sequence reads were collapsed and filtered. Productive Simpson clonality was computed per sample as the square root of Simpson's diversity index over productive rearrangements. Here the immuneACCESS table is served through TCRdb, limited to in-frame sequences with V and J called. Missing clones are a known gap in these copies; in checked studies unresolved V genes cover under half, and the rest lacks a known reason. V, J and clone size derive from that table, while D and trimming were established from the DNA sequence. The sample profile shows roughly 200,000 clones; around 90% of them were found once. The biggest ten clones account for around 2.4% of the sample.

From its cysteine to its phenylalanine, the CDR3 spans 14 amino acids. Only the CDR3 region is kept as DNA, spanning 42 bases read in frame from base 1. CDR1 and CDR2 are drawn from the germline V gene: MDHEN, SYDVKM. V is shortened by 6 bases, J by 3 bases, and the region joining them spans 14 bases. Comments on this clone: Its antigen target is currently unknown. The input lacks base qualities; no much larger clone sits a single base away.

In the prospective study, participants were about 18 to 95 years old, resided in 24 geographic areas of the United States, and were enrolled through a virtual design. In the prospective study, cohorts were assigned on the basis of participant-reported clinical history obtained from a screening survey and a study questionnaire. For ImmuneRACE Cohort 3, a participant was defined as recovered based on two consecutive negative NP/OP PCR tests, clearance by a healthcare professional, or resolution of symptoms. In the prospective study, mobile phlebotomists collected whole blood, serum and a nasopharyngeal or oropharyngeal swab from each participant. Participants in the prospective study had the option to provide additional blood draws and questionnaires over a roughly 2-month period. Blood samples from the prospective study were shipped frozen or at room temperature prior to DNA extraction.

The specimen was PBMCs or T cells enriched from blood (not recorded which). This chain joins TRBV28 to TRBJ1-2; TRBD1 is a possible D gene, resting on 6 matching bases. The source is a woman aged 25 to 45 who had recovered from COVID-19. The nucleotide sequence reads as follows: TGTGCCAGCAGGCAACAGGGAATGGACTATGGCTACACCTTC. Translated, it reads CASRQQGMDYGYTF.